This T cell receptor (beta chain) was found in a study of blood T cells in healthy people across ages. Notes on the study in general: As age increased, TCR beta diversity per million T cells fell in a roughly linear fashion. Diversity of TCR beta correlated strongly with naive T cell percentage.

Donors each provided about 10 milliliters of peripheral blood. CDR1 SEHNR and CDR2 FQNEAQ come from the germline V gene (reference sequence). This CDR3 comprises 14 residues. The V and J ends lost 8 bases and 0 bases respectively, with 12 bases between them. A second PCR of roughly 7 to 11 cycles used a sample-barcoded 5' primer and a J-beta primer mix. TCRdb re-derived calls from the 5' RACE reads in MiXCR, one entry per CDR3 protein. Of about 570,000 distinct CDR3 sequences in the sample, 25% to 30% were seen once. This clonotype occurred a few times. The antigen remains unidentified. This sequence was found in a woman aged 70-85 years in good health. This chain uses TRBV7-9 with TRBJ2-3; D unresolved. The sequenced sample was blood. The CDR3 bases are TGTGCCAGCGACCGGCCCTCTAGCACAGATACGCAGTATTTT. The encoded protein is CASDRPSSTDTQYF.